This T cell receptor (beta chain) was recovered during a study of cytomegalovirus exposure and HLA in healthy donors. Points from the study as a whole: A missense variant in DCLRE1C was later tied to TCR beta V- and J-gene trimming.

Per the germline V gene, CDR1 is KGHSH and CDR2 is LQKENI. The V end lost 6 bases, the J end lost 8 bases, and 19 bases lay between the germline ends. The CDR3 consists of 14 residues. Both 60 Vbeta primers and 13 Jbeta primers went into the PCR. Libraries were prepared by immunoSEQ multiplex PCR; TCRdb keeps only in-frame clonotypes and omits some of them. This repertoire shows over 75,000 clones, around 86% found once; its top ten account for 9% to 9.5%. Remarks on this clone: Its specificity is not known.

V gene TRBV18 combines with J gene TRBJ1-2, with a possible D match to TRBD1 (6 bases). Sample: PBMCs. The sequence derives from a man aged 25-45 years in good health and CMV-seropositive. CDR3 nucleotide sequence: TGTGCCAGCTCCCTCCAAGGACAGTCTATCGGCTACACCTTC. The encoded protein is CASSLQGQSIGYTF.